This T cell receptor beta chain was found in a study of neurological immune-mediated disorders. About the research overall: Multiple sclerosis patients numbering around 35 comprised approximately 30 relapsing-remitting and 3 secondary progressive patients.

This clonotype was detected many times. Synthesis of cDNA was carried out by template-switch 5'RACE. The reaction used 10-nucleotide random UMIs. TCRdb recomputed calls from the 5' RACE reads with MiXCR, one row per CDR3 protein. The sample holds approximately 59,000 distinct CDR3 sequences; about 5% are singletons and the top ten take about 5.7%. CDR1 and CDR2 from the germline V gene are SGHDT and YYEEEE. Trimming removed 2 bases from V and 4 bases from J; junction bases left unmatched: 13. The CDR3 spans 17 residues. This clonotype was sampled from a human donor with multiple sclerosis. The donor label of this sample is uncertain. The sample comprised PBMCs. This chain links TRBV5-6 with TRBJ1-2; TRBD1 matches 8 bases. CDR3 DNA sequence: TGTGCCAGCAGCTTTCCTGAGGCAGGGGGCGACGTCTATGGCTACACCTTC. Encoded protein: CASSFPEAGGDVYGYTF. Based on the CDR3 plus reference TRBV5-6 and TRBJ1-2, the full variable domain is DAGVTQSPTHLIKTRGQQVTLRCSPKSGHDTVSWYQQALGQGPQFIFQYYEEEERQRGNFPDRFSGHQFPNYSSELNVNALLLGDSALYLCASSFPEAGGDVYGYTFGSGTRLTVV.